This TCR beta chain stems from a study of T cells after yellow fever vaccination. Whole-study context: Sorting by CD3, CD45RA, CCR7 and CD95 gave EM, EMRA, CM and Tscm subsets.

The sample holds many counts of this clonotype. Regarding the study as a whole: Within FACS-sorted repertoires, abundant clonotypes contaminating from the bulk population could be present. Peaking faster, on day 5 versus 15, the secondary response was nonetheless weaker.

Template-switching 5'RACE yielded the TCR cDNA; a universal primer site and UMIs were added in the process. MiXCR was run by TCRdb on the 5' RACE reads, yielding one entry per CDR3 protein. The sample holds roughly 26,000 distinct CDR3 sequences, about 5.5% seen once. The ends were cut back, 5 bases at V and 5 bases at J, with 9 bases in the middle. Germline V gene lookup returns CDR1 LNHDA and CDR2 SQIVND (reference sequence). CDR3 length: 12 amino acids. The TCR comes from a man aged 25 to 40 who received the YFV17D yellow fever vaccine. This sequence joins TRBV19 and TRBJ2-5, with D unresolved. The source material was PBMCs, either bulk or a sorted T-cell subset (CD4+, CD8+, memory, or dextramer-sorted; not recorded which), sampled 15 days after the yellow fever booster vaccination. DNA for the CDR3: TGTGCCAGTAGTTCGAATAGGGAGACCCAGTACTTC. It specifies CASSSNRETQYF.